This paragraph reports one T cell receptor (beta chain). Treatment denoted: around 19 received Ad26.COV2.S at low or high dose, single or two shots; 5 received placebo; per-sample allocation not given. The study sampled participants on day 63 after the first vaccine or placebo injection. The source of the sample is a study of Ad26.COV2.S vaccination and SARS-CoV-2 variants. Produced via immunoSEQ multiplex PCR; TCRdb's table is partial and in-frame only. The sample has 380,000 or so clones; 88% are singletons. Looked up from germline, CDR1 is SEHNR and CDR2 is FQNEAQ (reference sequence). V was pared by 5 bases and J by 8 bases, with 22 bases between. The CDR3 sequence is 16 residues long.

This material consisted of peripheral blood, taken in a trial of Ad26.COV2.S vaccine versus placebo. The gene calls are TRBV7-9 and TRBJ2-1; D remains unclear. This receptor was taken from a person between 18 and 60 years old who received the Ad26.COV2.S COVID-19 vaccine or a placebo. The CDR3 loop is CASSPTGSLRMDEQFF. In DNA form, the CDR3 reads TGTGCCAGCAGCCCAACCGGAAGCCTTCGGATGGATGAGCAGTTCTTC.